The source of this T cell receptor beta chain is a study of OX40 agonist ivuxolimab in advanced cancers. Here immunoSEQ multiplex PCR was the method, and the copy in TCRdb shows in-frame clones only, minus some. This table has more than 15,000 clones, just under 80% appearing once. There are 13 residues in the CDR3. V lost 11 bases and J lost 6; bases outside the gene matches: 10. Germline CDR1 is MDHEN and CDR2 is SYDVKM. Only a few counts were recorded for this clone. Sequenced material: CD4+ or CD8+ T cells sorted from blood, taken in a trial of the OX40 agonist ivuxolimab. The sequence derives from an adult with an advanced solid tumor such as melanoma, head and neck, liver or kidney cancer. The J gene is TRBJ1-3, the V gene TRBV28; 7 bases map to TRBD1. This CDR3 reads CASGYRGENTIYF. DNA of the CDR3: TGTGCCTCCGGGTACAGGGGAGAAAACACCATATATTTT.